These 24 T cell receptor beta chains came from one sample sequenced in a study of shared clonotypes between healthy human individuals. TCRdb's table, derived via immunoSEQ multiplex PCR, lists solely in-frame clones and lacks some. The sample holds 2 million to 2.5 million clones, 95% seen once. The source material was naive CD4+ T cells sorted from blood. Subset defined: CD45RA+ positively selected. The source of these receptors is a man between 18 and 29 years old in good health.

In DNA form, the CDR3 reads TGTGCCAGCAGCTCTGTAGGGATGAACACTGAAGCTTTCTTT. It yields the protein CASSSVGMNTEAFF. The rearrangement links TRBV7-9 to TRBJ1-1; unclear D gene. Trimming took 4 bases from V and 0 from J, leaving 9 bases between them. Germline assignment: CDR1 SEHNR and CDR2 FQNEAQ (reference sequence). The CDR3 runs 14 residues.

V usage is TRBV7-2 and J usage is TRBJ1-4, with D hard to call. The germline V gene encodes CDR1 SGHTA and CDR2 FQGNSA. The CDR3 runs 11 residues. Between the trimmed V and J ends, which lost 5 bases and 9 bases, there was a span of 7 bases. CDR3 nucleotide sequence: TGTGCCAGCAGCCCTGGCCAAAAACTGTTTTTT. It codes for CASSPGQKLFF. Supplemented by reference TRBV7-2 and TRBJ1-4, the full variable domain reads GAGVSQSPSNKVTEKGKDVELRCDPISGHTALYWYRQSLGQGLEFLIYFQGNSAPDKSGLPSDRFSAERTGGSVSTLTIQRTQQEDSAVYLCASSPGQKLFFGSGTQLSVL.

V gene TRBV7-2 combines with J gene TRBJ1-5; 11 nucleotides line up with TRBD1. The CDR3 covers 15 residues. CDR1 is SGHTA and CDR2 is FQGNSA in the germline V gene. Losses at the gene ends were 5 bases for V and 7 bases for J; bases not matched to a gene: 7. CDR3 residues: CASSPGQGARQPQHF. The CDR3 DNA reads as TGTGCCAGCAGCCCAGGACAGGGGGCTAGGCAGCCCCAGCATTTT.

This chain connects TRBV6-1 to TRBJ2-1, with 7 bases aligning to TRBD2. The germline CDR1 and CDR2 sequences are MNHNS and SASEGT. The V and J ends lost 7 bases and 0 bases, in that order; junction bases with no gene match: 6. This CDR3 has 15 residues. CDR3 loop: CASTVGGGSYNEQFF. The CDR3 nucleotides are TGTGCCAGCACGGTAGGCGGGGGCTCCTACAATGAGCAGTTCTTC.

This chain links TRBV29-1 with TRBJ2-4; 7 positions match TRBD1. J gave up 2 bases and V 4 bases, and 5 bases lay outside the gene matches. Germline V gene data show CDR1 as SQVTM and CDR2 as ANQGSEA. This CDR3 comprises 14 residues. The CDR3 region has the DNA TGCAGCGTTGGCAGGGGGTACCCCAAAAACATTCAGTACTTC. Amino acid sequence: CSVGRGYPKNIQYF. Full variable domain (rest looked up from reference TRBV29-1 and TRBJ2-4): SAVISQKPSRDICQRGTSLTIQCQVDSQVTMMFWYRQQPGQSLTLIATANQGSEATYESGFVIDKFPISRPNLTFSTLTVSNMSPEDSSIYLCSVGRGYPKNIQYFGAGTRLSVL.

The gene calls are TRBV19 and TRBJ2-2; D gene unclear. The CDR3 is 16 residues long. V gave up 3 bases and J gave up 0 bases, with 11 bases separating them. Germline V CDR1 and CDR2: LNHDA, SQIVND (reference sequence). CDR3 protein: CASSIWKAPNTGELFF. The CDR3 coding sequence is TGTGCCAGTAGTATCTGGAAGGCGCCGAACACCGGGGAGCTGTTTTTT.

The chain joins TRBV5-1 to TRBJ2-3; 8 bases align to TRBD1. In germline, CDR1 is SGHRS, CDR2 YFSETQ. V shed 1 base and J 4 bases; nucleotides not matched to a gene: 17. The CDR3 sequence is 19 residues long. The CDR3, as DNA: TGCGCCAGCAGCTTGTTTCTGGACAGGGTGAGAGTAGGTCCAGATACGCAGTATTTT. This gives the protein CASSLFLDRVRVGPDTQYF.

V and J are TRBV9 and TRBJ1-6; perhaps TRBD1 as D (5 bases). In germline, CDR1 is SGDLS, CDR2 YYNGEE. The V end lost 1 base, the J end lost 2 bases, and 13 bases lay between the germline ends. This CDR3 spans 17 amino acids. CDR3 nucleotides: TGTGCCAGCAGCGTAAGCGTGGGGGATCCCTATAATTCACCCCTCCACTTT. Translating it yields CASSVSVGDPYNSPLHF.

This chain joins TRBV2 and TRBJ2-5; 11 bases line up with TRBD2. The junction had 7 bases not matched to a gene; V was cut back by 5 bases and J by 5 bases. The length of the CDR3 is 15 residues. In germline, CDR1 is SNHLY, CDR2 FYNNEI. CDR3 protein: CASSYSGGAVETQYF. The CDR3, as DNA: TGTGCCAGCAGTTATAGCGGGGGGGCGGTGGAGACCCAGTACTTC.

The chain recombines TRBV29-1 with TRBJ2-7, with D uncertain. Germline V CDR1 and CDR2: SQVTM, ANQGSEA. Trimming took 4 bases from V and 3 from J, leaving 10 bases between them. The CDR3 has 12 amino acids. CDR3 sequence reads: CSVGSSVYEQYF. CDR3 in DNA: TGCAGCGTTGGTTCCAGCGTCTACGAGCAGTACTTC.

The gene calls are TRBV5-1 and TRBJ2-7; D is possibly TRBD1 (6 bases). The CDR3 sequence is 15 residues long. Trimming stripped 5 bases from V and 5 bases from J, with 20 bases between. Per germline, CDR1 SGHRS and CDR2 YFSETQ. CDR3 in DNA: TGCGCCAGCAGATTACATCCAACAGGGATTAACGAGCAGTACTTC. Translation gives CASRLHPTGINEQYF.

This chain uses TRBV28 with TRBJ1-1; a weak D match, TRBD1 (5 bases). V was cut by 4 bases and J by 7 bases, with 19 bases left in between. CDR1 and CDR2 from the germline V gene are MDHEN and SYDVKM. The CDR3 has 15 amino acids. The CDR3 reads CASSSNPTELREAFF. For the CDR3, the DNA is TGTGCCAGCAGTTCGAACCCGACAGAGCTACGTGAAGCTTTCTTT.

The chain recombines TRBV21-1 with TRBJ2-5; TRBD1 is the table's D call and was not checked against the DNA. TRBV21-1 is tagged as a pseudogene. This CDR3 is built from 13 residues. CDR3 DNA: TGTGCCAGCAGCCCCCTCAGGAAAGAGACCCAGTACTTC. It yields the protein CASSPLRKETQYF.

The chain carries TRBV5-1 and TRBJ2-5; D is possibly TRBD2 (6 bases). The germline V gene has CDR1 SGHRS and CDR2 YFSETQ. There are 16 residues in the CDR3. Trimming shortened V by 0 bases and J by 1 base, and 13 bases separated the two germline ends. CDR3 loop: CASSLGYSGLQETQYF. CDR3 nucleotides: TGCGCCAGCAGCTTGGGTTACAGCGGGCTCCAAGAGACCCAGTACTTC.

The V and J genes are TRBV9 and TRBJ2-7, with a possible D match to TRBD2 (5 bases). The CDR3 length is 15 residues. The germline V and J ends were trimmed by 4 bases and 0 bases, with 14 bases remaining between them. Germline CDR1 SGDLS, CDR2 YYNGEE. CDR3 protein: CASSPSADSSYEQYF. The CDR3 coding sequence is TGTGCCAGCAGCCCCTCAGCGGACTCCTCCTACGAGCAGTACTTC.

The chain combines TRBV29-1 with TRBJ1-1; D may be TRBD1 (6 bases). V dropped 4 bases and J dropped 1 base, with 7 bases sitting between them. This CDR3 is 12 amino acids long. From germline, CDR1 is SQVTM and CDR2 ANQGSEA. The CDR3 spells CSVAGQNTEAFF. The CDR3 DNA reads TGCAGCGTTGCGGGACAGAACACTGAAGCTTTCTTT. The full variable domain, rest sourced from reference TRBV29-1 and TRBJ1-1, is SAVISQKPSRDICQRGTSLTIQCQVDSQVTMMFWYRQQPGQSLTLIATANQGSEATYESGFVIDKFPISRPNLTFSTLTVSNMSPEDSSIYLCSVAGQNTEAFFGQGTRLTVV.

The chain carries TRBV6-1 and TRBJ2-3; D may be TRBD1 or TRBD2 (6 bases each). Trimming stripped 5 bases from V and 0 bases from J, with 12 bases between. The CDR3 spans 15 residues. Germline lookup yields CDR1 MNHNS and CDR2 SASEGT. The CDR3 loop reads CASSRQAGSTDTQYF. The CDR3 nucleotides read TGTGCCAGCAGTCGACAGGCGGGGAGCACAGATACGCAGTATTTT.

This chain uses TRBV19 with TRBJ2-7; D tentatively reads TRBD1 or TRBD2 (5 bases each). The V and J ends lost 3 bases and 2 bases respectively, with 11 bases between them. Germline V CDR1 and CDR2: LNHDA, SQIVND (reference sequence). The CDR3 has 14 residues. This CDR3 reads CASSMPGRTYEQYF. CDR3 nucleotide sequence: TGTGCCAGTAGTATGCCGGGACGGACCTACGAGCAGTACTTC. The full variable domain, in which reference TRBV19 and TRBJ2-7 provide the parts outside the CDR3, is DGGITQSPKYLFRKEGQNVTLSCEQNLNHDAMYWYRQDPGQGLRLIYYSQIVNDFQKGDIAEGYSVSREKKESFPLTVTSAQKNPTAFYLCASSMPGRTYEQYFGPGTRLTVT.

The chain recombines TRBV4-3 with TRBJ1-6; no definite D call. The germline CDR1 and CDR2 sequences are LGHNA and YSLEER. V lost 0 bases and J lost 16, with 10 bases in between. The CDR3 runs 12 residues. CDR3 region: CASSQDHLTLHF. CDR3 nucleotide sequence: TGCGCCAGCAGCCAAGATCATCTAACTCTCCACTTT.

The gene calls are TRBV21-1 and TRBJ2-7; the tabulated D call, TRBD1, remains unverified against the DNA. TRBV21-1 is given as a pseudogene. This CDR3 region has 14 residues. The CDR3 DNA is TGTGCCAGCAGGAAACAGGGGGCGCCGTACGAGCAGTACTTC. It is translated as CASRKQGAPYEQYF.

This CDR3 reads CASEWGNQPQHF. CDR3 bases: TGTGCCAGCGAATGGGGGAATCAGCCCCAGCATTTT. The genes are TRBV6-1 and TRBJ1-5; tentatively, D is TRBD1 (5 bases). Germline values: CDR1 MNHNS, CDR2 SASEGT. V was shortened by 8 bases and J by 4 bases, with 9 bases between the two germline ends. The CDR3 length is 12 residues.

This chain connects TRBV5-4 to TRBJ1-4; no clear D. Trimming left V 0 bases short and J 8 bases short, with 5 bases between. CDR3 length: 12 residues. Per the germline V gene, CDR1 is SGHNT and CDR2 is YYREEE (reference sequence). CDR3 in amino acids: CASSLEREKLFF. The CDR3 coding sequence is TGTGCCAGCAGCTTGGAACGGGAAAAACTGTTTTTT.

The rearrangement links TRBV7-9 to TRBJ2-3; TRBD1 is a possible D gene (5 bases). CDR3 size: 17 residues. Trimming stripped 5 bases from V and 4 bases from J, with 22 bases between. Looked up from germline, CDR1 is SEHNR and CDR2 is FQNEAQ (reference sequence). The DNA of the CDR3 is TGTGCCAGCAGCCCCAACCTGGGGCTCGCAGGCCCAGATACGCAGTATTTT. Its protein product is CASSPNLGLAGPDTQYF.

The genes are TRBV30 and TRBJ1-5; a possible D gene is TRBD1 (5 bases). Per the germline V gene, CDR1 is GTSNPN and CDR2 is SVGIG (reference sequence). The CDR3 is 15 residues long. The V and J ends lost 2 bases and 7 bases respectively, with 18 bases between them. The CDR3 loop is CAWSRSAQADQPQHF. CDR3 bases: TGTGCCTGGAGTCGTTCGGCACAGGCCGACCAGCCCCAGCATTTT.